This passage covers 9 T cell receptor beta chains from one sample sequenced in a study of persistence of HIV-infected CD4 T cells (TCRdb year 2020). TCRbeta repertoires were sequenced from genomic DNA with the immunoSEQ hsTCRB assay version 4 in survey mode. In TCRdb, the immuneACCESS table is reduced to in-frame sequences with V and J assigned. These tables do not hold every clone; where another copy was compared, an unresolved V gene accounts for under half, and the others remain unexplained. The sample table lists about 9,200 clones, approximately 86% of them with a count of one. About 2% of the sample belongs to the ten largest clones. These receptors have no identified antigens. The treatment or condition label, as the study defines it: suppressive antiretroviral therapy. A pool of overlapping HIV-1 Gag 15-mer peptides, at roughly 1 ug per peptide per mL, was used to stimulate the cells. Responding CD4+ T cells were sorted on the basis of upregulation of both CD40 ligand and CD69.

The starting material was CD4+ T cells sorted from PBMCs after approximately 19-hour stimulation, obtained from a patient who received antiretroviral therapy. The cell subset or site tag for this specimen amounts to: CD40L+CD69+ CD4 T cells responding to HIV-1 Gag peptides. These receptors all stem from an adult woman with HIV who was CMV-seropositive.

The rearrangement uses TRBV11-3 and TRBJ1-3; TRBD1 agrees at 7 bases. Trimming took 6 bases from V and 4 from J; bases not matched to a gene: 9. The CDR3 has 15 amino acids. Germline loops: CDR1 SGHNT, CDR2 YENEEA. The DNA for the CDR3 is TGTGCCAGCAGTCTAGGGGGCGCGGACGGAAACACCATATATTTT. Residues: CASSLGGADGNTIYF. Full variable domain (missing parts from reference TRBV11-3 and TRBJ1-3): EAGVVQSPRYKIIEKKQPVAFWCNPISGHNTLYWYLQNLGQGPELLIRYENEEAVDDSQLPKDRFSAERLKGVDSTLKIQPAELGDSAVYLCASSLGGADGNTIYFGEGSWLTVV.

DNA of the CDR3: TGTGCCATCAGGAGAACAGGGGGCACAGATACGCAGTATTTT. Translated: CAIRRTGGTDTQYF. The rearrangement joins TRBV10-3 to TRBJ2-3; TRBD1 agrees at 7 bases. The V segment lost 6 bases and the J segment 1 base; nucleotides outside the gene matches: 4. The CDR3 is 14 amino acids. The germline V gene encodes CDR1 ENHRY and CDR2 SYGVKD.

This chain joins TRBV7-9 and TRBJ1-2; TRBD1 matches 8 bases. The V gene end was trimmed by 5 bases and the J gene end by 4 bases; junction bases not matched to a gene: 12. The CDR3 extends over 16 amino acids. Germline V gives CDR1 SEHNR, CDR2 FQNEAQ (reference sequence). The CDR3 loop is CASSKLLDRESYGYTF. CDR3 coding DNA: TGTGCCAGCAGCAAACTACTGGACAGGGAGTCCTATGGCTACACCTTC.

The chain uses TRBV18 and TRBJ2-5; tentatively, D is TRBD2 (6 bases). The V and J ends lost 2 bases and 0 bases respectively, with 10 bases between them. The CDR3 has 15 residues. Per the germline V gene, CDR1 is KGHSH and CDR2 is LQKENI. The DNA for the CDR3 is TGTGCCAGCTCACCAACGAGGAGGGACCAAGAGACCCAGTACTTC. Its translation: CASSPTRRDQETQYF.

The chain's CDR3 is CAWSVQRINNNYGYTF. CDR3 DNA: TGTGCCTGGAGTGTCCAGAGGATTAATAATAACTATGGCTACACCTTC. The rearrangement uses TRBV30 and TRBJ1-2, with D unclear. Trimming removed 0 bases from V and 1 base from J, with 15 bases in between. Germline V gene data show CDR1 as GTSNPN and CDR2 as SVGIG (reference sequence). The CDR3 loop spans 16 amino acids.

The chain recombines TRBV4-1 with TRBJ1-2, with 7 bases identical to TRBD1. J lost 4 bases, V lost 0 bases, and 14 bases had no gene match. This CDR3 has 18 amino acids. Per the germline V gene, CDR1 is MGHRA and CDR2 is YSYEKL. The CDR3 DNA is TGCGCCAGCAGCCAAGATCTGAGTAGCGGACAGGCCCTCTATGGCTACACCTTC. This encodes CASSQDLSSGQALYGYTF.

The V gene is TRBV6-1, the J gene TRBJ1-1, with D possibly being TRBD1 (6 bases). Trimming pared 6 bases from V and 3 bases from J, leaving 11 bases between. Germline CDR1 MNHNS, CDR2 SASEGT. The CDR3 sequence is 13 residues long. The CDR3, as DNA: TGTGCCAGCAGCTTACAGGGATACACTGAAGCTTTCTTT. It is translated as CASSLQGYTEAFF.

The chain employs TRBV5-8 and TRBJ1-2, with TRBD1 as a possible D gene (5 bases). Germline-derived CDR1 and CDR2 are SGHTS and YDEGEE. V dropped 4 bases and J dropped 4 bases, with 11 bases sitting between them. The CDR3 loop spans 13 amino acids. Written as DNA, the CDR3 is TGTGCCAGCAGCCTAGGTGGGGGCTATGGCTACACCTTC. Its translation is CASSLGGGYGYTF. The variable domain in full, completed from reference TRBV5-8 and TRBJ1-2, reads EAGVTQSPTHLIKTRGQQATLRCSPISGHTSVYWYQQALGLGLQFLLWYDEGEERNRGNFPPRFSGRQFPNYSSELNVNALELEDSALYLCASSLGGGYGYTFGSGTRLTVV.

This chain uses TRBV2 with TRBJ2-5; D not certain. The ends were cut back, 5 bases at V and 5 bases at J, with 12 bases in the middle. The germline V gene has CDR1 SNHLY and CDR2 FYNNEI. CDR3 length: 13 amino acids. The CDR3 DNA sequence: TGTGCCAGCAGTTCCGACCAAAGGGAGACCCAGTACTTC. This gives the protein CASSSDQRETQYF.